This T cell receptor beta chain was documented in a study of early stage breast cancer tumors. The study's findings and limits: Tumors had roughly 2.4-fold higher T cell density and higher clonality than adjacent normal breast tissue. Unsorted bulk genomic DNA sequencing lacked pairing and functional marker data.

Only in-frame clones appear in the TCRdb table, and some are missing; sequencing was by immunoSEQ multiplex PCR. The sample has 20,000 to 25,000 clones; 55% to 80% are singletons. Notes on this clone: Its antigen is still unknown.

V lost 7 bases and J 4 bases, leaving 5 bases between the germline ends. This CDR3 contains 10 residues. Germline values: CDR1 SQVTM, CDR2 ANQGSEA. The clonotype was recovered from a person in their sixties with breast cancer. What was sequenced was breast tumor tissue. The chain carries TRBV29-1 and TRBJ2-1; D remains unclear. The CDR3 protein is CSGAYNEQFF. The CDR3 region has the DNA TGCAGCGGGGCGTACAATGAGCAGTTCTTC.